The T cell receptor beta chain described here comes from a study of PD-1 blockade in mismatch repair-deficient tumors (dated by TCRdb to the late 2010s). About the investigation overall: Between September 2013 and September 2016, the trial enrolled 86 consecutive patients with approximately eleven mismatch repair-deficient cancer types, every one of whom had been previously treated and was progressing. Tumor-associated T cell clones in the peripheral blood of patients responding to PD-1 blockade were tracked using deep sequencing of TCR CDR3 regions. Broader findings and caveats from the paper: Tumor-resident clones, often undetectable in blood before treatment, expanded rapidly after pembrolizumab and then contracted, generally before radiologic responses.

About this clone itself: The target of this receptor is not known. No much larger clonotype is one base removed from it; base qualities were not supplied.

The sample's time point, from its label and the paper: peripheral blood before pembrolizumab. Mismatch repair deficiency was established in every enrolled patient by polymerase chain reaction or immunohistochemistry. A few patients who responded to pembrolizumab therapy underwent TCR sequencing. The phase II trial prospectively evaluated PD-1 blockade with pembrolizumab in advanced mismatch repair-deficient cancers, independent of tissue of origin. Peripheral blood T cell samples were collected serially, before PD-1 blockade began and at several time points afterward. The timing of each blood sample was reported as weeks after the first dose of pembrolizumab. The CDR3 runs 12 residues from the cysteine to the phenylalanine. Only CDR3 DNA is held: 36 bases, read in frame from base 1. CDR1 and CDR2 (SGHDN, FVKESK) derive from the germline V gene. The trim is 3 bases for V and 5 bases for J, with a gap of 7 bases between the germline ends.

Library construction relied on the immunoSEQ multiplex PCR assay. The table was pulled from immuneACCESS by TCRdb, which kept in-frame rearrangements only. Such tables lose some clones; where checked, under half of the loss comes from unresolved V genes, and the rest has no known cause. This sample is represented by roughly 48,000 clones; 77% of them were singletons. The ten largest clonotypes hold roughly 3% of the sample. The V gene is TRBV14 and the J gene is TRBJ2-5; there is no confident call for the D gene. This TCR came from an adult with mismatch repair-deficient cancer. Material: PBMCs, obtained before pembrolizumab treatment. The DNA sequence follows: TGTGCCAGCAGCCAGGGTCTTGAGACCCAGTACTTC. The encoded protein is CASSQGLETQYF.